Detailed here is one T cell receptor beta chain. Study processing details: Nucleated cell counts were estimated from reference gene primer amplification. Profiled with immunoSEQ multiplex PCR; TCRdb holds only in-frame clones, not every one. V, J and clone size derive from that table, while D and trimming were established from the DNA sequence. This sample has fewer than 25,000 clones; about 89% occur once, and the top ten carry roughly 28%. The sample originates from a study of blood T cell repertoires in COVID-19. Whole-study context: Samples of COVID-19 (acute and convalescent) were obtained from the United States, Italy and Spain.

This CDR3 comprises 12 residues. Trimming removed 5 bases from V and 6 bases from J, with 10 bases in between. The germline CDR1 and CDR2 sequences are SGHRS and YFSETQ. The receptor was derived from a man aged 65-85 years with COVID-19, enrolled during active disease. The V call is TRBV5-1, the J call TRBJ2-3; D remains unclear. The sample was peripheral blood. The CDR3 region has the DNA TGCGCCAGCAGGGGCACGTGGGATACGCAGTATTTT. It specifies CASRGTWDTQYF.